This is a list of T cell receptor beta chains from one sample in a study of shared clonotypes between healthy human individuals. Using immunoSEQ multiplex PCR, the repertoire was profiled, and TCRdb retains in-frame clones only, with some absent. The sample yields approximately 1.9 million clones, approximately 92% seen once. The material sequenced was naive CD8+ T cells from PBMCs. Source of these receptors: a young man in good health. Some clones in this sample may be carry-over from other donors' samples. CDR3s leave out the opening cysteine and the closing phenylalanine or tryptophan. Clone size is shown for a subset of rows, as once, few, many or a class of expanded clone.

clone_size j_call v_call cdr3_aa
once TRBJ2-2 TRBV10-2 ASSEGLAGGAGELF
- TRBJ2-2 TRBV7-6 ASSPGTRGTGELF
- TRBJ2-1 TRBV29-1 SARARDTYNEQF
- TRBJ1-5 TRBV10-2 ASSALTGGQPQH
- TRBJ2-1 TRBV9 ASSPRLAQRVIDEQF
- TRBJ1-2 TRBV29-1 SVRWDRVIGYT
- TRBJ1-5 TRBV7-9 ASSLGGDTNQPQH
- TRBJ2-7 TRBV18 ASSPTNGGLDEQY
- TRBJ1-1 TRBV10-1 ASSEQRLMNTEAF
- TRBJ2-3 TRBV7-9 ASSPPSPHRDTDTQY
- TRBJ1-5 TRBV4-2 ASSQDPGGAGNQPQH